The 2 T cell receptor beta chains below were found in one sample sequenced in a study of blood T cell repertoires in COVID-19. TCRdb's table, derived via immunoSEQ multiplex PCR, lists solely in-frame clones and lacks some. In the table there are 75,000 to 80,000 clones, about 88% of which are singletons. The sample consisted of peripheral blood. The origin of the receptors is a human donor in a cohort sampled during active COVID-19.

The chain uses TRBV11-2 and TRBJ1-2; no reliable D call. V shed 5 bases and J shed 8 bases, with 12 bases lying between them. This CDR3 region has 12 residues. The germline V gene encodes CDR1 SGHAT and CDR2 FQNNGV. In DNA, the CDR3 is TGTGCCAGCAGCGTAGTCTCGCGGGGCTACACCTTC. The encoded protein is CASSVVSRGYTF.

The chain carries TRBV7-2 and TRBJ2-5; possible D gene TRBD1, 6 bases. CDR1 and CDR2 from the germline V gene are SGHTA and FQGNSA. The ends were cut back, 5 bases at V and 14 bases at J, with 24 bases in the middle. This CDR3 has 14 amino acids. The CDR3 reads CASSLYRDNQVPYF. The CDR3 DNA is TGTGCCAGCAGCCTATACCGGGACAACCAAGTACCATACTTC.